The TCR beta chain under discussion was sequenced for a study of control samples from healthy donors and cancer patients (dated by TCRdb to 2018 to 2021). The germline V end is reduced by 4 bases and the J end by 10 bases; junction bases left unmatched: 8. CDR1 and CDR2, looked up from the germline V gene, are SGDLS and YYNGEE. Measured from the cysteine to the phenylalanine, the CDR3 is 14 residues long. Only the CDR3 DNA is retained, 42 bases long and in frame from the first base. Library creation used the immunoSEQ multiplex PCR assay. TCRdb mirrors the immuneACCESS table, restricted to in-frame sequences. Some clones are absent from its copies; in checked studies, under half trace to an unresolved V gene, and the reason for the others is unknown. This sample holds under 200,000 clones; about 94% were observed only once. The top ten clones comprise over 4% of the sample. In the case of this clone: The specificity of this receptor is unknown. It has no much larger one-base neighbor in the sample; base qualities were not kept.

The receptor was isolated from a woman aged 60-70 years in good health. Here the chain combines TRBV9 and TRBJ1-6; TRBD1 aligns with 7 central bases. Sample: blood. The CDR3 region: CASSRGTVRSPLHF. The DNA is TGTGCCAGCAGCCGAGGGACAGTTCGGTCACCCCTCCACTTT. Joined to the reference TRBV9 and TRBJ1-6 proteins, this CDR3 gives the full variable domain: DSGVTQTPKHLITATGQRVTLRCSPRSGDLSVYWYQQSLDQGLQFLIQYYNGEERAKGNILERFSAQQFPDLHSELNLSSLELGDSALYFCASSRGTVRSPLHFGNGTRLTVT.